Listed here are 28 T cell receptor beta chains from one sample, sequenced in a study of technical replicates of blood from a few donors. Only in-frame clones appear in the TCRdb table, and some are missing; sequencing was by immunoSEQ multiplex PCR. The sample lists about 61,000 clones; about 96% were seen once. The sequencing input was T cells isolated from PBMCs. These TCRs come from a human donor in good health.

The J gene is TRBJ2-2, the V gene TRBV6-5; D possibly corresponds to TRBD1 (5 bases). The CDR3 runs 15 residues. CDR1 MNHEY and CDR2 SVGAGI come from the germline V gene. V lost 2 bases and J 1 base, leaving 8 bases between the germline ends. The CDR3 loop is CASSYAGWNTGELFF. Written as DNA, the CDR3 is TGTGCCAGCAGTTACGCAGGGTGGAACACCGGGGAGCTGTTTTTT.

The chain recombines TRBV4-1 with TRBJ2-2, with TRBD2 as a possible D gene (5 bases). The CDR3 is 15 residues long. From germline, CDR1 is MGHRA and CDR2 YSYEKL. V shed 1 base and J shed 5 bases, with 11 bases lying between them. The CDR3 region is CASSQADGITGELFF. DNA of the CDR3: TGCGCCAGCAGCCAAGCGGACGGGATAACCGGGGAGCTGTTTTTT.

The chain couples TRBV7-7 to TRBJ2-2; D is undetermined. Germline CDR1 SSHAT, CDR2 FNYEAQ (reference sequence). The CDR3 is 13 amino acids. V lost 7 bases and J lost 0, with 6 bases in between. CDR3 sequence reads: CASTQSNTGELFF. The CDR3 DNA reads TGTGCCAGCACACAGTCGAACACCGGGGAGCTGTTTTTT. Full variable domain (missing parts from reference TRBV7-7 and TRBJ2-2): GAGVSQSPRYKVTKRGQDVTLRCDPISSHATLYWYQQALGQGPEFLTYFNYEAQPDKSGLPSDRFSAERPEGSISTLTIQRTEQRDSAMYRCASTQSNTGELFFGEGSRLTVL.

CDR3 sequence: CASSLTAGFGDEQFF. The DNA for the CDR3 is TGTGCCAGCAGCTTAACAGCGGGGTTCGGCGATGAGCAGTTCTTC. The gene calls are TRBV7-3 and TRBJ2-1, with 7 bases aligning to TRBD2. The germline CDR1 and CDR2 sequences are SGHTA and FQGTGA. The CDR3 is made up of 15 amino acids. J was trimmed by 8 bases and V by 0 bases; bases with no gene match: 7.

The genes are TRBV6-5 and TRBJ1-1; D unresolved. Per germline, CDR1 MNHEY and CDR2 SVGAGI. This CDR3 is 13 amino acids long. The germline V and J ends were trimmed by 2 bases and 0 bases, with 4 bases remaining between them. The DNA of the CDR3 is TGTGCCAGCAGTTACAGCATGAACACTGAAGCTTTCTTT. This sequence encodes CASSYSMNTEAFF.

This sequence joins TRBV5-1 and TRBJ1-1; 7 bases are a match to TRBD1. Germline trimming cut 4 bases from V and 6 bases from J; bases unmatched to any gene: 9. Germline lookup yields CDR1 SGHRS and CDR2 YFSETQ. CDR3 size: 14 residues. The CDR3 reads CASSADNRGSEAFF. The CDR3 region has the DNA TGCGCCAGCAGCGCAGATAACAGGGGTTCTGAAGCTTTCTTT.

This sequence joins TRBV7-9 and TRBJ2-1; 7 bases match TRBD2. Trimming at V came to 1 base and at J to 3 bases, leaving 0 bases not matched to a gene. The CDR3 has 14 amino acids. Germline CDR1 and CDR2: SEHNR and FQNEAQ (reference sequence). The CDR3 spells CASSLGDYYNEQFF. For the CDR3, the DNA is TGTGCCAGCAGCTTAGGGGACTACTACAATGAGCAGTTCTTC.

The V gene is TRBV2, the J gene TRBJ2-7; tentatively, D is TRBD2 (5 bases). Germline lookup yields CDR1 SNHLY and CDR2 FYNNEI. V lost 7 bases and J lost 2, with 9 bases in between. This CDR3 region has 12 residues. The CDR3 coding sequence is TGTGCCAGCAAGACGCGGGCCTACGAGCAGTACTTC. The encoded protein is CASKTRAYEQYF.

The rearrangement links TRBV6-6 to TRBJ1-1, with D possibly matching TRBD1 (6 bases). The CDR3 has 12 amino acids. Trimming stripped 6 bases from V and 12 bases from J, with 17 bases between. Germline V gene sequence: CDR1 MNHNY, CDR2 SVGAGI (reference sequence). CDR3 protein: CASSRGEQTTFF. In DNA, the CDR3 is TGTGCCAGCAGCAGGGGAGAACAGACGACTTTCTTT.

This chain uses TRBV28 with TRBJ2-1; D is unresolved. V gave up 3 bases and J gave up 7 bases, with 13 bases separating them. Germline values: CDR1 MDHEN, CDR2 SYDVKM. The CDR3 totals 14 residues. CDR3 amino acids: CASSFRPPENEQFF. The CDR3 region has the DNA TGTGCCAGCAGTTTTCGTCCTCCCGAGAATGAGCAGTTCTTC.

The J gene is TRBJ1-2, the V gene TRBV4-1; 7 bases match TRBD1. The CDR3 sequence is 17 residues long. Germline V CDR1 and CDR2: MGHRA, YSYEKL. V gave up 0 bases and J gave up 0 bases; unmatched junction bases: 7. CDR3 protein: CASSQDQGVTPNYGYTF. CDR3 nucleotide sequence: TGCGCCAGCAGCCAAGACCAGGGGGTAACTCCTAACTATGGCTACACCTTC.

Only one count was recorded for this clone. The V call is TRBV5-1, the J call TRBJ2-5, with a tentative D call TRBD1 (8 bases). The CDR3 contains 18 residues. Trimming removed 4 bases from V and 2 bases from J, with 24 bases in between. The germline CDR1 and CDR2 sequences are SGHRS and YFSETQ. This CDR3 reads CASSPDRGRLAAQETQYF. The CDR3 DNA follows: TGCGCCAGCAGCCCTGACAGGGGTAGGCTAGCGGCTCAAGAGACCCAGTACTTC. The full variable domain, rest sourced from reference TRBV5-1 and TRBJ2-5, is KAGVTQTPRYLIKTRGQQVTLSCSPISGHRSVSWYQQTPGQGLQFLFEYFSETQRNKGNFPGRFSGRQFSNSRSEMNVSTLELGDSALYLCASSPDRGRLAAQETQYFGPGTRLLVL.

The chain links TRBV5-1 to TRBJ1-1; 8 bases map to TRBD1. The CDR3 runs to 15 residues. The germline V gene has CDR1 SGHRS and CDR2 YFSETQ. Trimming took 0 bases from V and 5 from J; bases not matched to a gene: 6. The CDR3 DNA follows: TGCGCCAGCAGCTTGGAAACAGGGGGAGGAACTGAAGCTTTCTTT. As protein: CASSLETGGGTEAFF.

This clone was picked up one time. The chain uses TRBV7-8 and TRBJ2-6; the D gene is possibly TRBD2 (5 bases). The ends were cut back, 1 base at V and 0 bases at J, with 7 bases in the middle. Germline V gene data show CDR1 as SGHVS and CDR2 as FQNEAQ. CDR3 length equals 16 residues. The CDR3 DNA is TGTGCCAGCAGCTTAGTGGGAGCCTCTGGGGCCAACGTCCTGACTTTC. It is translated as CASSLVGASGANVLTF.

The table lists this clone with a count of one. The J gene is TRBJ2-5, the V gene TRBV29-1; 16 bases line up with TRBD2. Germline loops: CDR1 SQVTM, CDR2 ANQGSEA. The CDR3 spans 16 residues. The J segment lost 1 base and the V segment lost 8 bases, leaving 7 bases of the junction unmatched. The CDR3 here is CSIKGLAGGVQETQYF. CDR3 bases: TGCAGCATCAAGGGACTAGCGGGAGGGGTCCAAGAGACCCAGTACTTC.

This clone was seen a single time. This chain joins TRBV2 and TRBJ2-5, with D unclear. V was pared by 4 bases and J by 5 bases, with 5 bases between. The germline CDR1 and CDR2 sequences are SNHLY and FYNNEI. The CDR3 runs to 11 residues. The DNA for the CDR3 is TGTGCCAGCAGTGTAGTCGAGACCCAGTACTTC. It is translated as CASSVVETQYF.

The chain carries TRBV27 and TRBJ2-3; a weak D match, TRBD1 (6 bases). The CDR3 runs to 17 residues. Germline CDR1 MNHEY, CDR2 SMNVEV (reference sequence). The V gene lost 6 bases and the J gene lost 5 bases, with 24 bases spanning the gap. In DNA form, the CDR3 reads TGTGCCAGCAGCCGAACCTCCTACAGGGTGGTGGTAGATACGCAGTATTTT. This gives the protein CASSRTSYRVVVDTQYF.

This clone was found a few times. The rearrangement uses TRBV6-4 and TRBJ2-1; TRBD1 matches 11 bases. The CDR3 runs 15 residues. The J segment lost 7 bases and the V segment lost 2 bases, leaving 4 bases of the junction unmatched. Per the germline V gene, CDR1 is MRHNA and CDR2 is SNTAGT. DNA of the CDR3: TGTGCCAGCAGTGACAGGGGACAGGGGGTGAATGAGCAGTTCTTC. It is translated as CASSDRGQGVNEQFF.

The rearrangement links TRBV10-1 to TRBJ1-1; 8 nucleotides align to TRBD1. Looked up from germline, CDR1 is WNHNN and CDR2 is SYGVQD (reference sequence). This CDR3 is built from 17 residues. After removal of 2 bases from V and 1 base from J, the junction contained 9 bases not matched to a gene. The DNA of the CDR3 is TGCGCCAGCAGTGAGCCTGACAGGGGACCCCCGAACACTGAAGCTTTCTTT. Its translation is CASSEPDRGPPNTEAFF.

The gene calls are TRBV25-1 and TRBJ2-7, with a tentative D call TRBD1 (6 bases). Germline V CDR1 and CDR2: MGHDK, SYGVNS. The CDR3 has 15 amino acids. The V and J ends lost 4 bases and 0 bases respectively, with 13 bases between them. The CDR3, as DNA: TGTGCCAGCAGTGGGGGCTCGACAGGCTCCTACGAGCAGTACTTC. The encoded protein is CASSGGSTGSYEQYF.

V gene TRBV4-2 combines with J gene TRBJ2-7; D perhaps matches TRBD2 (5 bases). CDR1 LGHNA and CDR2 YNFKEQ come from the germline V gene. Trimming cost V 2 bases and J 3 bases, with 11 bases left between them. This CDR3 contains 14 residues. The CDR3 region is CASSQYAGYYEQYF. The DNA of the CDR3 is TGTGCCAGCAGCCAATATGCGGGCTACTACGAGCAGTACTTC.

This rearrangement joins TRBV7-9 to TRBJ2-2, with D maybe TRBD1 (5 bases). This CDR3 spans 17 amino acids. V lost 1 base to trimming and J lost 5 bases, with 17 bases between them. Germline V lookup: CDR1 SEHNR, CDR2 FQNEAQ (reference sequence). The CDR3 DNA sequence: TGTGCCAGCAGCTTAGGGGCCCCGACAGCTCGGACCGGGGAGCTGTTTTTT. Amino acid sequence: CASSLGAPTARTGELFF.

The chain employs TRBV4-1 and TRBJ1-1, with 8 bases that match TRBD1. The CDR3 contains 14 residues. V shed 1 base and J 5 bases; nucleotides not matched to a gene: 3. Germline V lookup: CDR1 MGHRA, CDR2 YSYEKL. In DNA form, the CDR3 reads TGCGCCAGCAGCCAAGGGACAGGGAGAACTGAAGCTTTCTTT. Its protein product is CASSQGTGRTEAFF.

This clone has a single count. The chain has TRBV27 and TRBJ1-1; D possibly corresponds to TRBD1 (6 bases). The CDR3 is 15 residues long. CDR1 and CDR2 (germline): MNHEY, SMNVEV (reference sequence). Deletions cut 0 bases from V and 3 bases from J, with 11 bases between. CDR3 sequence: CASSLSVRGDTEAFF. As DNA, the CDR3 is TGTGCCAGCAGTTTATCAGTCAGGGGAGACACTGAAGCTTTCTTT.

DNA of the CDR3: TGCGCCAGCAGCTTAGGACTAGCGGGAGCTGGGGCCAACGTCCTGACTTTC. Protein product: CASSLGLAGAGANVLTF. This sequence joins TRBV5-1 and TRBJ2-6; TRBD2 agrees at 13 bases. With 2 bases clipped from V and 2 bases from J, the junction kept 1 base outside the gene matches. CDR1 is SGHRS and CDR2 is YFSETQ in the germline V gene. The CDR3 covers 17 residues.

V gene TRBV28 combines with J gene TRBJ2-1; 8 bases map to TRBD2. V lost 2 bases, J lost 6 bases, and 12 bases stayed unmatched. CDR1 and CDR2 from the germline V gene are MDHEN and SYDVKM. The length of the CDR3 is 17 residues. CDR3 region: CASSLASLSGSGNEQFF. The DNA for the CDR3 is TGTGCCAGCAGTTTAGCTTCTTTGAGCGGGAGTGGCAATGAGCAGTTCTTC.

J is TRBJ2-5 and V is TRBV7-9; tentative D call: TRBD2 (5 bases). The CDR3 is 14 residues long. CDR1 and CDR2 (germline): SEHNR, FQNEAQ (reference sequence). V was shortened by 2 bases and J by 1 base, with 8 bases between the two germline ends. Written as DNA, the CDR3 is TGTGCCAGCAGCTTATTAGCGATCCAAGAGACCCAGTACTTC. Protein sequence: CASSLLAIQETQYF. Using reference TRBV7-9 and TRBJ2-5 for the parts outside the CDR3, the full variable domain is DTGVSQNPRHKITKRGQNVTFRCDPISEHNRLYWYRQTLGQGPEFLTYFQNEAQLEKSRLLSDRFSAERPKGSFSTLEIQRTEQGDSAMYLCASSLLAIQETQYFGPGTRLLVL.

The rearrangement links TRBV5-1 to TRBJ2-6; D may be TRBD1 (6 bases). Germline CDR1 reads SGHRS; CDR2 reads YFSETQ. This CDR3 is 15 amino acids long. V was trimmed by 5 bases and J by 4 bases, leaving 13 bases between them. The CDR3 DNA follows: TGCGCCAGCAGACTCACAGGGAAAGGGGCCAACGTCCTGACTTTC. It codes for CASRLTGKGANVLTF.